These 27 T cell receptor beta chains came from one sample sequenced in a study of radiation and T cells in renal cell carcinoma. As for time point: baseline pretreatment blood. The treatment is: 15 Gy SBRT to primary tumor, nephrectomy 4 weeks later. The repertoire was sequenced with immunoSEQ multiplex PCR; TCRdb's copy has only in-frame clones and lacks some. There are about 130,000 clones in the sample; nearly 90% occur only once, and around 12% lies in the top ten. The sample was blood, taken from a patient whose treatment included radiotherapy and nephrectomy. These receptors were collected from a woman between 45 and 65 years old with renal cell carcinoma.

As DNA, the CDR3 is TGTGCCAGCAGCTCCGGACTAGCGGTAACAGATACGCAGTATTTT. Protein sequence: CASSSGLAVTDTQYF. This sequence joins TRBV7-9 and TRBJ2-3; 10 bases line up with TRBD2. The trim removed 4 bases at V and 3 bases at J, leaving 4 bases unmatched. The CDR3 runs 15 residues. Germline V gene data show CDR1 as SEHNR and CDR2 as FQNEAQ (reference sequence).

To note about this clone: The germline gene is not matched at one end of the junction; a read error may be the cause. V and J are TRBV7-2 and TRBJ2-3; TRBD2 matches 9 bases. Germline loops: CDR1 SGHTA, CDR2 FQGNSA. CDR3 length: 14 amino acids. The CDR3 sequence: CASSVAGEADTQYF. The CDR3 nucleotides read TGTGCCAGCAGCGTAGCGGGGGAGGCAGATACGCAGTATTTT.

The chain carries TRBV7-6 and TRBJ1-4, with D tentatively TRBD1 (6 bases). Germline CDR1 SGHVS, CDR2 FNYEAQ. The CDR3 consists of 14 residues. V shed 3 bases and J shed 8 bases, with 13 bases lying between them. CDR3 nucleotides: TGTGCCAGCAGCTTGGGGACAAGGCCAGAAAAACTGTTTTTT. Its protein is CASSLGTRPEKLFF.

The rearrangement links TRBV15 to TRBJ2-2; D gene unclear. The CDR3 spans 14 residues. Trimming took off 0 bases at V and 5 bases at J, with 7 bases between the two ends. Germline assignment: CDR1 LNHNV and CDR2 YYDKDF (reference sequence). Here the CDR3 reads CATSRDRATGELFF. The CDR3, as DNA: TGTGCCACCAGCAGAGATCGGGCAACCGGGGAGCTGTTTTTT.

This chain joins TRBV12-5 and TRBJ1-5; tentatively, D is TRBD1 (6 bases). V gave up 3 bases and J gave up 9 bases, with 15 bases separating them. This CDR3 comprises 14 residues. CDR1 is LGHNT and CDR2 is FRNRAP in the germline V gene. Here the CDR3 DNA reads TGTGCTAGTGGTTTCTTCAGGGGTTTGCGGCCCCAGCATTTT. Translation: CASGFFRGLRPQHF.

The chain employs TRBV5-4 and TRBJ1-2, with a possible D match to TRBD1 (6 bases). This CDR3 spans 17 amino acids. Deletions cut 4 bases from V and 8 bases from J, with 27 bases between. Germline CDR1 and CDR2: SGHNT and YYREEE (reference sequence). CDR3 sequence: CASSLDDGGGSRRGYTF. As DNA, the CDR3 is TGTGCCAGCAGCCTGGATGACGGAGGGGGTAGCAGGAGAGGCTACACCTTC.

CDR3 amino acids: CASSPDRDYGYTF. In nucleotides, the CDR3 is TGTGCCAGTAGCCCCGACAGGGACTATGGCTACACCTTC. This chain joins TRBV19 and TRBJ1-2, with 7 nucleotides matching TRBD1. The J segment lost 3 bases and the V segment lost 6 bases, leaving 4 bases of the junction unmatched. The CDR3 has 13 amino acids. CDR1 is LNHDA and CDR2 is SQIVND in the germline V gene (reference sequence).

This rearrangement joins TRBV9 to TRBJ2-2, with D perhaps matching TRBD1 (5 bases). CDR1 is SGDLS and CDR2 is YYNGEE in the germline V gene. This CDR3 has 16 amino acids. V was cut by 2 bases and J by 2 bases, with 13 bases left in between. The CDR3 nucleotides are TGTGCCAGCAGCGTTCTACAGGATTCTAACACCGGGGAGCTGTTTTTT. It encodes CASSVLQDSNTGELFF.

The rearrangement links TRBV6-6 to TRBJ1-6; D is uncertain. V was clipped by 6 bases and J by 5 bases, with 17 bases between them. CDR3 size: 16 residues. Per the germline V gene, CDR1 is MNHNY and CDR2 is SVGAGI (reference sequence). CDR3 coding DNA: TGTGCCAGCAGGCCACCATCCCGACTGAATAATTCACCCCTCCACTTT. Protein sequence: CASRPPSRLNNSPLHF.

The CDR3 spells CASSIGRAGELFF. DNA for the CDR3: TGTGCCAGTAGTATAGGAAGAGCCGGGGAGCTGTTTTTT. This rearrangement joins TRBV19 to TRBJ2-2; D is unresolved. The CDR3 extends over 13 amino acids. Germline assignment: CDR1 LNHDA and CDR2 SQIVND (reference sequence). V was trimmed by 1 base and J by 6 bases, leaving 6 bases between them.

The V and J genes are TRBV19 and TRBJ1-5; D is uncertain. Germline-derived CDR1 and CDR2 are LNHDA and SQIVND (reference sequence). There are 16 residues in the CDR3. V dropped 3 bases and J dropped 7 bases, with 19 bases sitting between them. The CDR3 region has the DNA TGTGCCAGTAGTATGGCGACCGGGGATTCGAGGCAGCCCCAGCATTTT. It is translated as CASSMATGDSRQPQHF.

Details on this clone: Other DNA sequences in this specimen translate into the identical CDR3. V usage is TRBV7-2 and J usage is TRBJ2-7, with no clear D. V shed 5 bases and J shed 0 bases, with 5 bases lying between them. The germline CDR1 and CDR2 sequences are SGHTA and FQGNSA. The CDR3 covers 12 residues. CDR3 sequence (DNA): TGTGCCAGCAGCCCCAGCTCCTACGAGCAGTACTTC. It encodes CASSPSSYEQYF.

J is TRBJ2-5 and V is TRBV20-1, with D uncertain. The germline gives CDR1 DFQATT, CDR2 SNEGSKA (reference sequence). The CDR3 contains 10 residues. Trimming removed 3 bases from V and 5 bases from J, with 4 bases in between. The CDR3 is CSASTETQYF. CDR3 bases: TGCAGTGCTAGTACGGAGACCCAGTACTTC.

The chain employs TRBV20-1 and TRBJ2-7, with D unclear. Between the trimmed V and J ends, which lost 6 bases and 6 bases, there was a span of 12 bases. CDR3 length equals 11 residues. Germline V gene sequence: CDR1 DFQATT, CDR2 SNEGSKA (reference sequence). CDR3 residues: CSAERQPEQYF. The CDR3 nucleotides read TGCAGTGCGGAACGCCAACCCGAGCAGTACTTC.

V and J are TRBV25-1 and TRBJ2-2; 10 positions agree with TRBD2. Germline values: CDR1 MGHDK, CDR2 SYGVNS. The J segment lost 5 bases and the V segment lost 0 bases, leaving 3 bases of the junction unmatched. The CDR3 consists of 16 residues. In DNA form, the CDR3 reads TGTGCCAGCAGTGAATATACTAGCGGGGAGACCGGGGAGCTGTTTTTT. Its protein is CASSEYTSGETGELFF. Together with reference TRBV25-1 and TRBJ2-2, the CDR3 gives the full variable domain: EADIYQTPRYLVIGTGKKITLECSQTMGHDKMYWYQQDPGMELHLIHYSYGVNSTEKGDLSSESTVSRIRTEHFPLTLESARPSHTSQYLCASSEYTSGETGELFFGEGSRLTVL.

The chain couples TRBV7-9 to TRBJ2-1, with D perhaps matching TRBD2 (7 bases). Germline V CDR1 and CDR2: SEHNR, FQNEAQ (reference sequence). The CDR3 consists of 16 residues. V lost 5 bases and J 2 bases, leaving 16 bases between the germline ends. The CDR3 is CASSPLGGGAYNEQFF. Written as DNA, the CDR3 is TGTGCCAGCAGCCCTTTGGGGGGGGGCGCCTACAATGAGCAGTTCTTC. Using reference TRBV7-9 and TRBJ2-1 for the parts outside the CDR3, the full variable domain is DTGVSQNPRHKITKRGQNVTFRCDPISEHNRLYWYRQTLGQGPEFLTYFQNEAQLEKSRLLSDRFSAERPKGSFSTLEIQRTEQGDSAMYLCASSPLGGGAYNEQFFGPGTRLTVL.

The chain uses TRBV9 and TRBJ1-3; a weak D match, TRBD1 (6 bases). V lost 0 bases and J lost 3, with 10 bases in between. Germline assignment: CDR1 SGDLS and CDR2 YYNGEE. The CDR3 runs to 15 residues. The CDR3: CASSVEPGVGNTIYF. As DNA, the CDR3 is TGTGCCAGCAGCGTAGAACCAGGGGTTGGAAACACCATATATTTT. The variable domain in full, completed from reference TRBV9 and TRBJ1-3, reads DSGVTQTPKHLITATGQRVTLRCSPRSGDLSVYWYQQSLDQGLQFLIQYYNGEERAKGNILERFSAQQFPDLHSELNLSSLELGDSALYFCASSVEPGVGNTIYFGEGSWLTVV.

In this sample, this clone turned up a few times. The V gene is TRBV10-1, the J gene TRBJ2-2; no reliable D call. V was cut by 8 bases and J by 4 bases, with 11 bases left in between. CDR1 and CDR2 from the germline V gene are WNHNN and SYGVQD (reference sequence). There are 13 residues in the CDR3. The CDR3 loop is CASAPSGTGELFF. The CDR3 DNA follows: TGCGCCAGCGCGCCATCTGGCACCGGGGAGCTGTTTTTT.

The chain uses TRBV19 and TRBJ1-1, with D possibly being TRBD1 (6 bases). CDR1 and CDR2 from the germline V gene are LNHDA and SQIVND (reference sequence). CDR3 length equals 15 residues. V shed 6 bases and J shed 0 bases, with 14 bases lying between them. Written as DNA, the CDR3 is TGTGCCAGTAGGGACAGATCTGCCATGAACACTGAAGCTTTCTTT. Residues: CASRDRSAMNTEAFF.

This chain joins TRBV11-3 and TRBJ2-3, with TRBD2 matching over 11 bases. After removal of 4 bases from V and 3 bases from J, the junction contained 6 bases not matched to a gene. In germline, CDR1 is SGHNT, CDR2 YENEEA. This CDR3 spans 16 amino acids. The CDR3 DNA reads TGTGCCAGCAGCTCGGGACTAGCGGATGGAACAGATACGCAGTATTTT. Its protein product is CASSSGLADGTDTQYF.

This clone appeared a few times. The V and J genes are TRBV6-1 and TRBJ1-1; D is undetermined. Germline CDR1 and CDR2: MNHNS and SASEGT. V lost 6 bases to trimming and J lost 1 base, with 12 bases between them. There are 14 residues in the CDR3. The CDR3 DNA reads as TGTGCCAGCAGGGACCGGTTGGGGAACACTGAAGCTTTCTTT. This translates into CASRDRLGNTEAFF.

The chain links TRBV19 to TRBJ1-3; D is undetermined. The CDR3 loop spans 12 amino acids. The germline V gene encodes CDR1 LNHDA and CDR2 SQIVND (reference sequence). Trimming pared 7 bases from V and 4 bases from J, leaving 8 bases between. Here the CDR3 DNA reads TGTGCCAGTAAGGGCATAGGAAACACCATATATTTT. It translates to CASKGIGNTIYF.

The chain combines TRBV9 with TRBJ2-3, with no clear D. Germline loops: CDR1 SGDLS, CDR2 YYNGEE. V was cut by 4 bases and J by 2 bases, with 14 bases left in between. This CDR3 is 15 amino acids long. Written as DNA, the CDR3 is TGTGCCAGCAGCCTCACAGCGTATGACACAGATACGCAGTATTTT. It translates to CASSLTAYDTDTQYF.

This clone was observed once. This same CDR3 is encoded by further DNA sequences in the sample. This CDR3 is CASSLGVSYEQYF. Written as DNA, the CDR3 is TGTGCCAGCAGCTTAGGGGTCTCCTACGAGCAGTACTTC. The chain uses TRBV7-9 and TRBJ2-7; the D is unclear. The CDR3 is 13 residues long. Trimming cost V 1 base and J 0 bases, with 4 bases left between them. Germline CDR1 and CDR2: SEHNR and FQNEAQ (reference sequence).

The CDR3 coding sequence is TGTGCCAGTAGTATCCGTACGGGGGTCACAGATACGCAGTATTTT. Its translation is CASSIRTGVTDTQYF. The chain couples TRBV19 to TRBJ2-3; D possibly corresponds to TRBD2 (6 bases). Trimming removed 3 bases at V and 2 bases at J, with 12 bases between. The CDR3 is made up of 15 amino acids. From germline, CDR1 is LNHDA and CDR2 SQIVND (reference sequence).

This chain joins TRBV5-5 and TRBJ2-7, with D possibly being TRBD1 or TRBD2 (6 bases each). Germline CDR1 is SGHKS and CDR2 is YYEKEE (reference sequence). The V gene lost 1 base and the J gene lost 3 bases, with 14 bases spanning the gap. This CDR3 is built from 15 residues. CDR3: CASSLRPGGNYEQYF. The CDR3 DNA follows: TGTGCCAGCAGCTTGAGACCCGGGGGCAACTACGAGCAGTACTTC.

The rearrangement links TRBV4-1 to TRBJ2-1, with 10 bases identical to TRBD2. The CDR3 sequence is 15 residues long. CDR1 and CDR2 (germline): MGHRA, YSYEKL. V trimming: 5 bases; J trimming: 5 bases; junction bases outside the gene matches: 6. Here the CDR3 DNA reads TGCGCCAGCAGCTTCCTAGCGGGGGCCAACAATGAGCAGTTCTTC. The encoded protein is CASSFLAGANNEQFF.